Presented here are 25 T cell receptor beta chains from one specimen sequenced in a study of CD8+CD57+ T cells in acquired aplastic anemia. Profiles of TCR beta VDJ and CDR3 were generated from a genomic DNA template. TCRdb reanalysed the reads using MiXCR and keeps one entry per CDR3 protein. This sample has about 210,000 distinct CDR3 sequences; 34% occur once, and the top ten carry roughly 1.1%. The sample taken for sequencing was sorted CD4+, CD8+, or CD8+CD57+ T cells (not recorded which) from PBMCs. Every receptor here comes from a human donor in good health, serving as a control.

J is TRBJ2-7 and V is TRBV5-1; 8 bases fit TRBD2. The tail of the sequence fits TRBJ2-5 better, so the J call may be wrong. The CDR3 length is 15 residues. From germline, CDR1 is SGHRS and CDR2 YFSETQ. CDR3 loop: CASSLGTSGGETQYF. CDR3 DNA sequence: TGCGCCAGCAGCTTGGGAACTAGCGGTGGGGAGACCCAGTACTTC.

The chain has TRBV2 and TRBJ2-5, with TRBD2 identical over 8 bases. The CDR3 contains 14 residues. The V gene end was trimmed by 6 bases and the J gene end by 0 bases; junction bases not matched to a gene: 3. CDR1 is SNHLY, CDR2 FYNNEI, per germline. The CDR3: CASRSGSNQETQYF. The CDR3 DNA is TGTGCCAGCAGGAGCGGGAGTAACCAAGAGACCCAGTACTTC.

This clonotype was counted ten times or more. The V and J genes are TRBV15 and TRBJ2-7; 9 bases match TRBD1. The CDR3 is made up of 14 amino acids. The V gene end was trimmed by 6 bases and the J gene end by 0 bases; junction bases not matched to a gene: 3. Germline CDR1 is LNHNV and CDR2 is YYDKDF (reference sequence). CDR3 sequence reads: CATSKQGASYEQYF. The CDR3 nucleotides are TGTGCCACCAGTAAACAGGGGGCCTCCTACGAGCAGTACTTC. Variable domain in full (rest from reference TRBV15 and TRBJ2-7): DAMVIQNPRYQVTQFGKPVTLSCSQTLNHNVMYWYQQKSSQAPKLLFHYYDKDFNNEADTPDNFQSRRPNTSFCFLDIRSPGLGDTAMYLCATSKQGASYEQYFGPGTRLTVT.

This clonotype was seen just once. In DNA, the CDR3 is TGCGCCAGCAGACCCGGGACAGGAAACTACGAGCAGTACTTC. It is translated as CASRPGTGNYEQYF. This chain uses TRBV5-1 with TRBJ2-7, with 8 positions matching TRBD1. Trimming removed 5 bases from V and 3 bases from J; junction bases left unmatched: 7. Looked up from germline, CDR1 is SGHRS and CDR2 is YFSETQ. The CDR3 sequence is 14 residues long.

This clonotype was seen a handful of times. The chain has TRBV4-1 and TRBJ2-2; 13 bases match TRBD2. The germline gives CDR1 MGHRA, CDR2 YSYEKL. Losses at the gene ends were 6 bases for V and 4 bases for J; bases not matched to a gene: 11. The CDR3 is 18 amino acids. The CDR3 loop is CASRKLWGTSGITGELFF. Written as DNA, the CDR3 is TGCGCCAGCAGGAAACTCTGGGGGACTAGCGGGATCACCGGGGAGCTGTTTTTT.

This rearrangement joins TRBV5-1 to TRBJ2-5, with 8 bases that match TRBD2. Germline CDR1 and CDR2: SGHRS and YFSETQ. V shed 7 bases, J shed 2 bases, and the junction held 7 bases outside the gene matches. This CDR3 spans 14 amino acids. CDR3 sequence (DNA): TGCGCCAGCTCCCGGGGGGGCAGTCAAGAGACCCAGTACTTC. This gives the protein CASSRGGSQETQYF.

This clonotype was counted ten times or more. Here the CDR3 DNA reads TGTGCCAGCAAGTGGGCAGTCCAAGAGACCCAGTACTTC. It is translated as CASKWAVQETQYF. V usage is TRBV2 and J usage is TRBJ2-5; D is unclear. The length of the CDR3 is 13 residues. Germline V gives CDR1 SNHLY, CDR2 FYNNEI. The V and J ends lost 7 bases and 1 base respectively, with 10 bases between them.

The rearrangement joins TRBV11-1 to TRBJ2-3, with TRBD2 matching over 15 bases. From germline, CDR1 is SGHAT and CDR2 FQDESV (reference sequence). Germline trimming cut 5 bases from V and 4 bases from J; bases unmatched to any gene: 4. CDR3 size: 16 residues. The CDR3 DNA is TGTGCCAGCAGCCGGGGACTAGCGGGGGGTTCAGATACGCAGTATTTT. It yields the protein CASSRGLAGGSDTQYF. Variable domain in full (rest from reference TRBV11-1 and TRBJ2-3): EAEVAQSPRYKITEKSQAVAFWCDPISGHATLYWYRQILGQGPELLVQFQDESVVDDSQLPKDRFSAERLKGVDSTLKIQPAELGDSAMYLCASSRGLAGGSDTQYFGPGTRLTVL.

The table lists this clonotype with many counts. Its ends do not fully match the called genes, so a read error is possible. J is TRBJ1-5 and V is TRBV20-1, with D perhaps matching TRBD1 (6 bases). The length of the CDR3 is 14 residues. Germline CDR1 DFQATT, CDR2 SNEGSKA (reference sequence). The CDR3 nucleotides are TGCAGTGCTAGAGGGGGGCAGAACAATCAACCCCAGCATTTT. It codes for CSARGGQNNQPQHF.

The CDR3 DNA is TGTGCCAGCAGCTTAGTTTCGGGCGGGGGGGCCGCAGATACGCAGTATTTT. Protein product: CASSLVSGGGAADTQYF. The chain has TRBV11-2 and TRBJ2-3; 9 nucleotides line up with TRBD2. CDR1 and CDR2 from the germline V gene are SGHAT and FQNNGV. With 1 base clipped from V and 4 bases from J, the junction kept 9 bases outside the gene matches. The CDR3 spans 17 residues.

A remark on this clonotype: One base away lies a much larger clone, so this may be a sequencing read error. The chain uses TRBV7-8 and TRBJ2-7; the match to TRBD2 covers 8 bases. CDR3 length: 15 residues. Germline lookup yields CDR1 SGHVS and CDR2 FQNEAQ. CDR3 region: CASSQTGGPLNERYF. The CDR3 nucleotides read TGTGCCAGCAGCCAAACGGGGGGGCCACTGAACGAGCGGTACTTC.

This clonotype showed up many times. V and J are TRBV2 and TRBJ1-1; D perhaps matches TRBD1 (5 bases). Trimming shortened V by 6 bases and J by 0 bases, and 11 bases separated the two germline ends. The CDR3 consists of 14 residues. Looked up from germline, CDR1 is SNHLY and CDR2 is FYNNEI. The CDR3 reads CASRETVMNTEAFF. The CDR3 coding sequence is TGTGCCAGCAGGGAGACAGTCATGAACACTGAAGCTTTCTTT.

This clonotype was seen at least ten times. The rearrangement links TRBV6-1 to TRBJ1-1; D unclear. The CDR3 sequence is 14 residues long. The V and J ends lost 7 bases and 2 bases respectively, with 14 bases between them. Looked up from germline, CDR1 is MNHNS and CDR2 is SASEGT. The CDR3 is CASTVSTSNTEAFF. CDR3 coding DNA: TGTGCCAGCACCGTTTCCACCTCAAACACTGAAGCTTTCTTT.

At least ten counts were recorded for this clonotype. CDR3 DNA sequence: TGCGCCAGCAGCTTGGGGACACTAAGCTACGAGCAGTACTTC. Residues: CASSLGTLSYEQYF. V is TRBV5-1 and J is TRBJ2-7, with a tentative D call TRBD1 (5 bases). Germline CDR1 SGHRS, CDR2 YFSETQ. The V gene lost 0 bases and the J gene lost 3 bases, with 10 bases spanning the gap. The CDR3 is made up of 14 amino acids.

Here the CDR3 reads CASSILIDSNQPQHF. The CDR3 DNA reads TGTGCCAGCAGTATACTCATCGATAGCAATCAGCCCCAGCATTTT. The chain uses TRBV12-3 or TRBV12-4 and TRBJ1-5; D is undetermined. Trimming left V 5 bases short and J 0 bases short, with 11 bases between. This CDR3 has 15 residues.

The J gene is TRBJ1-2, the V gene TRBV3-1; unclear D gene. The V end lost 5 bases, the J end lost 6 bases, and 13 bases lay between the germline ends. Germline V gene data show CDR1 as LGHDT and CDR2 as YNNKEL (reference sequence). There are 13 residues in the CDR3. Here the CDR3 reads CASSDAGHHGYTF. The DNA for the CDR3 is TGTGCCAGCAGCGATGCGGGCCACCATGGCTACACCTTC.

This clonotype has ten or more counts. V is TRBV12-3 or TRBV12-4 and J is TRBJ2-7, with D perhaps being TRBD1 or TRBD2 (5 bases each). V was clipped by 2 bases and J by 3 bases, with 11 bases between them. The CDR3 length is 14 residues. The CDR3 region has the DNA TGTGCCAGCAGTTTATGGGGGATGTTCTACGAGCAGTACTTC. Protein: CASSLWGMFYEQYF.

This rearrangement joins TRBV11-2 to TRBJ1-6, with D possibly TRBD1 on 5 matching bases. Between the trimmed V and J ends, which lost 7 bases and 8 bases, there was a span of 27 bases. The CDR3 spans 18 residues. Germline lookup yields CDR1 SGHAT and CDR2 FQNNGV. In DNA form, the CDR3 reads TGTGCCAGCATCCTCCAGCCTACCCCGGGACTGAGAGATTCACCCCTCCACTTT. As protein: CASILQPTPGLRDSPLHF.

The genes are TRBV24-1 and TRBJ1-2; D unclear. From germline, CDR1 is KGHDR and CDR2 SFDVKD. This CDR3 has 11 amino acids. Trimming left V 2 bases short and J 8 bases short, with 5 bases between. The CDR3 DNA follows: TGTGCCACCAGTGATTGGCCGGGCTACACCTTC. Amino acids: CATSDWPGYTF.

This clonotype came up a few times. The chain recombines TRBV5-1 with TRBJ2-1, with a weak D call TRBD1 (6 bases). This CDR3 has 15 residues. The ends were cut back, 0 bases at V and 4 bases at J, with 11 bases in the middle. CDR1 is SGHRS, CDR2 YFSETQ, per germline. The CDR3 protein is CASSLVGGPYNEQFF. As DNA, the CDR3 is TGCGCCAGCAGCTTGGTAGGGGGACCATACAATGAGCAGTTCTTC.

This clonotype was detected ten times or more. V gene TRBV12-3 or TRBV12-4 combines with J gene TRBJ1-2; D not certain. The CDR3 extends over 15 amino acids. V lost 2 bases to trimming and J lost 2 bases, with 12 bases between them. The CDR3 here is CASSLLFGQNYGYTF. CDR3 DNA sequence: TGTGCCAGCAGTTTACTCTTTGGGCAGAACTATGGCTACACCTTC.

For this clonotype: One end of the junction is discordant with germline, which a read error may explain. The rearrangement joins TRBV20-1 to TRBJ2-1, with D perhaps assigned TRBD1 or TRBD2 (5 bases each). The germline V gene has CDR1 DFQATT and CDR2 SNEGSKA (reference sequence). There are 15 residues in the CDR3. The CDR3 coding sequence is TGCGGTGCTGGGGGTGGTCGCAGCTCCTACAATGAGCAGTTCTTC. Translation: CGAGGGRSSYNEQFF.

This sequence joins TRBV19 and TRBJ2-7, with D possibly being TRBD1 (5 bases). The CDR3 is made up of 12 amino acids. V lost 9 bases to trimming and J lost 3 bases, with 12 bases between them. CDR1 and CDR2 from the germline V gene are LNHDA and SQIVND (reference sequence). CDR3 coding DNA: TGTGCCAGCCAGGGCCCACGCTACGAGCAGTACTTC. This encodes CASQGPRYEQYF.

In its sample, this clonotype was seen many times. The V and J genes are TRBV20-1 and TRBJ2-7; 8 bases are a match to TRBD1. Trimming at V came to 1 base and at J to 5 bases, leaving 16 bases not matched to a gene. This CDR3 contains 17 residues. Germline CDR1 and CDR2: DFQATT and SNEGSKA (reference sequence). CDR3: CSARVSAGQGKVHEQYF. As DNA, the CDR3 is TGCAGTGCTAGAGTCAGCGCAGGACAGGGTAAAGTCCACGAGCAGTACTTC.

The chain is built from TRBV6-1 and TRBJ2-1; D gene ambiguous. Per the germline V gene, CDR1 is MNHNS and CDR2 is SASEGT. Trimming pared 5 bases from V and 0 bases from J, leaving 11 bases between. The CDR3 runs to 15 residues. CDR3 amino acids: CASSRSHSSYNEQFF. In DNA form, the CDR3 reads TGTGCCAGCAGTAGGTCCCACAGCTCCTACAATGAGCAGTTCTTC.